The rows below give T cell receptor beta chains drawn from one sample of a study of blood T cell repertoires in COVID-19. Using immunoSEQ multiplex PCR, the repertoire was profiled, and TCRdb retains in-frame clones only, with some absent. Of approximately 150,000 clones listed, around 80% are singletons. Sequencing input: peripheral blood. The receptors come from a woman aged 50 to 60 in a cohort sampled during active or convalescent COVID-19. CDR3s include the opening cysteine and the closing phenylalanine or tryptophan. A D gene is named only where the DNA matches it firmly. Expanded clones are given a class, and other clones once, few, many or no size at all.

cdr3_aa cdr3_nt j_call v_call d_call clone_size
CASSDPTSGDTDTQYF TGTGCCAGCAGCGACCCGACTAGCGGAGACACAGATACGCAGTATTTT TRBJ2-3 TRBV6-2/TRBV6-3 TRBD2 once
CASSLEGLGNQPQHF TGTGCCAGCAGTTTGGAGGGGCTGGGAAATCAGCCCCAGCATTTT TRBJ1-5 TRBV27 - -
CASSTVGGRGTEAFF TGTGCCAGCAGCACTGTGGGGGGGCGCGGCACTGAAGCTTTCTTT TRBJ1-1 TRBV7-9 - -
CASSILDGEKLFF TGTGCCAGTAGTATATTAGATGGTGAAAAACTGTTTTTT TRBJ1-4 TRBV19 - many
CASSETGGTQYF TGCGCCAGCAGTGAGACAGGCGGTACGCAGTATTTT TRBJ2-3 TRBV10-1 - -
CASSERGQGAFF TGTGCCAGCAGTGAAAGGGGACAGGGAGCTTTCTTT TRBJ1-1 TRBV2 TRBD1 -
CATEGQGTYEQYF TGTGCCACCGAAGGACAGGGGACCTACGAGCAGTACTTC TRBJ2-7 TRBV24-1 TRBD1 -
CASSQDRAVQETQYF TGTGCCAGCAGCCAAGATCGAGCGGTCCAAGAGACCCAGTACTTC TRBJ2-5 TRBV4-2 - -
CASRLQGGGHTDTQYF TGTGCCAGCAGGCTTCAGGGGGGAGGCCACACAGATACGCAGTATTTT TRBJ2-3 TRBV2 - -
CASSPQSGTDTQYF TGTGCCAGCAGTCCCCAATCCGGGACAGATACGCAGTATTTT TRBJ2-3 TRBV28 - once
CASSKQQSNEKLFF TGTGCCAGCAGCAAACAGCAGTCCAATGAAAAACTGTTTTTT TRBJ1-4 TRBV7-9 - -
CASSNQGRGANVLTF TGCGCCAGCAGCAACCAGGGGCGCGGGGCCAACGTCCTGACTTTC TRBJ2-6 TRBV5-1 - -
CASSDTGTADYEQYF TGTGCCAGCAGCGACACCGGGACAGCCGACTACGAGCAGTACTTC TRBJ2-7 TRBV25-1 TRBD1 few
CASSQSAAGGYGYTF TGTGCCAGCAGCCAATCGGCCGCAGGGGGCTATGGCTACACCTTC TRBJ1-2 TRBV16 TRBD1 few
CASSQEVRDTEAFF TGTGCCAGCAGCCAAGAGGTGCGGGATACTGAAGCTTTCTTT TRBJ1-1 TRBV3-1/TRBV3-2 - -
CSASPTRPDTQYF TGCAGTGCTAGTCCGACTCGCCCAGATACGCAGTATTTT TRBJ2-3 TRBV20-1 - -
CASSLGVSGNTIYF TGTGCCAGCTCACTAGGGGTCTCTGGAAACACCATATATTTT TRBJ1-3 TRBV18 - -
CAISEGQGGYEQYF TGTGCCATCAGTGAGGGACAAGGCGGCTACGAGCAGTACTTC TRBJ2-7 TRBV10-3 - -
CASSFSSGGAPDTQYF TGCGCCAGCAGCTTTTCTAGCGGGGGGGCCCCAGATACGCAGTATTTT TRBJ2-3 TRBV10-1 TRBD2 -
CASSRSRAGGVETQYF TGTGCCAGCAGCCGCTCCCGTGCCGGGGGGGTTGAGACCCAGTACTTC TRBJ2-5 TRBV7-2 TRBD2 -
CASSDRDRGILNYGYTF TGTGCCAGCAGCGACCGGGACAGGGGAATACTTAACTATGGCTACACCTTC TRBJ1-2 TRBV7-2 TRBD1 -
CASSLPDRIGYTF TGCGCCAGCAGCTTACCGGACAGGATTGGCTACACCTTC TRBJ1-2 TRBV5-1 TRBD1 -
CASSYGFSGALETQYF TGTGCCAGCAGTTACGGCTTTAGCGGGGCCCTGGAGACCCAGTACTTC TRBJ2-5 TRBV6-5 TRBD2 -
CASRGTPLLEAFF TGTGCCAGCAGGGGGACACCGCTTCTCGAAGCTTTCTTT TRBJ1-1 TRBV27 - -
CATSLSQTITGELFF TGTGCCACCAGCCTTAGTCAAACCATCACCGGGGAGCTGTTTTTT TRBJ2-2 TRBV15 - once
CACRGFYGYTF TGTGCCTGTAGGGGGTTCTATGGCTACACCTTC TRBJ1-2 TRBV30 - few
CASSPLAGDTQYF TGTGCCAGCAGCCCCCTAGCGGGGGATACGCAGTATTTT TRBJ2-3 TRBV3-1/TRBV3-2 TRBD2 few
CAWSVHNTEAFF TGTGCCTGGAGTGTACATAACACTGAAGCTTTCTTT TRBJ1-1 TRBV30 - -
CASSFGGGTRSYEQYF TGTGCCAGCAGCTTCGGGGGGGGGACCCGCTCCTACGAGCAGTACTTC TRBJ2-7 TRBV5-4 TRBD2 once
CASRLLAGGQKDTQYF TGTGCCAGCAGACTACTAGCGGGGGGGCAGAAAGATACGCAGTATTTT TRBJ2-3 TRBV2 TRBD2 -
CASSEGSGWSDTQYF TGCGCCAGCAGTGAGGGTAGCGGGTGGTCAGATACGCAGTATTTT TRBJ2-3 TRBV10-2 TRBD2 -
CASSGGLAGGFNEQFF TGTGCCAGCAGTGGCGGACTAGCGGGGGGGTTCAATGAGCAGTTCTTC TRBJ2-1 TRBV2 TRBD2 -
CASSPVRGTGYSETQYF TGTGCCAGCAGTCCAGTTAGGGGGACAGGGTATTCAGAGACCCAGTACTTC TRBJ2-5 TRBV6-6 TRBD1 -